This T cell receptor beta chain is from a study of CD8+CD57+ T cells in acquired aplastic anemia. CDR3 and TCR beta VDJ profiling relied on a genomic DNA template. TCRdb re-derived calls from the reads in MiXCR, one entry per CDR3 protein. Here the sample spans 200,000 or so distinct CDR3 sequences, about three fifths being singletons. This CDR3 is built from 13 residues. The V end was cut by 1 base, the J end by 5 bases, with 9 bases between. The germline CDR1 and CDR2 sequences are LNHNV and YYDKDF (reference sequence). V usage is TRBV15 and J usage is TRBJ2-7; D unclear. The material sequenced was sorted CD4+, CD8+, or CD8+CD57+ T cells (not recorded which) from PBMCs. The sequence came from a human donor with severe aplastic anemia or a healthy control (not recorded which). The CDR3 bases are TGTGCCACCAGCAGAGGGTATTGGGACGAGCAGTACTTC. Residues: CATSRGYWDEQYF.